This passage covers 24 T cell receptor beta chains from one sample sequenced in a study of OX40 agonist ivuxolimab in advanced cancers. Using immunoSEQ multiplex PCR, the repertoire was profiled, and TCRdb retains in-frame clones only, with some absent. The data hold about 68,000 clones, with around 85% observed a single time. Sequencing used CD4+ or CD8+ T cells sorted from blood, obtained in a trial of the OX40 agonist ivuxolimab. Receptors were obtained from an adult with an advanced solid tumor such as melanoma, head and neck, liver or kidney cancer.

This clone showed up just a few times. The chain links TRBV7-2 to TRBJ1-1, with D unresolved. Trimming removed 2 bases from V and 5 bases from J, with 6 bases in between. In germline, CDR1 is SGHTA, CDR2 FQGNSA. The CDR3 has 12 amino acids. As DNA, the CDR3 is TGTGCCAGCAGCTTAATTCGGACTGAAGCTTTCTTT. This sequence encodes CASSLIRTEAFF.

This chain links TRBV11-3 with TRBJ2-5, with D hard to call. V gave up 0 bases and J gave up 2 bases, with 4 bases separating them. The germline gives CDR1 SGHNT, CDR2 YENEEA. The CDR3 contains 13 residues. The CDR3 reads CASSLESQETQYF. The CDR3 coding sequence is TGTGCCAGCAGCTTAGAGTCGCAAGAGACCCAGTACTTC. Variable domain in full (rest from reference TRBV11-3 and TRBJ2-5): EAGVVQSPRYKIIEKKQPVAFWCNPISGHNTLYWYLQNLGQGPELLIRYENEEAVDDSQLPKDRFSAERLKGVDSTLKIQPAELGDSAVYLCASSLESQETQYFGPGTRLLVL.

The CDR3 loop is CASSLTGTGGNSPLHF. CDR3 sequence (DNA): TGTGCCAGTAGTTTGACCGGGACAGGGGGAAATTCACCCCTCCACTTT. V is TRBV19 and J is TRBJ1-6, with 11 bases identical to TRBD1. This CDR3 is built from 16 residues. In germline, CDR1 is LNHDA, CDR2 SQIVND (reference sequence). V lost 5 bases, J lost 7 bases, and 7 bases stayed unmatched.

V usage is TRBV2 and J usage is TRBJ2-7; 7 nucleotides line up with TRBD1. CDR1 and CDR2 from the germline V gene are SNHLY and FYNNEI. Losses at the gene ends were 11 bases for V and 7 bases for J; bases not matched to a gene: 14. The CDR3 is made up of 13 amino acids. Written as DNA, the CDR3 is TGTGCCTCCACAGGAAGGGGGCGGGCGGAGCAGTACTTC. This sequence encodes CASTGRGRAEQYF.

The V call is TRBV5-1, the J call TRBJ2-2, with a possible D match to TRBD2 (6 bases). Trimming removed 10 bases from V and 1 base from J, with 14 bases in between. Germline V CDR1 and CDR2: SGHRS, YFSETQ. The CDR3 totals 14 residues. The CDR3, as DNA: TGCGCCTCCCGGGGGACTGGGAACACCGGGGAGCTGTTTTTT. It encodes CASRGTGNTGELFF.

This clone was seen a few times. V usage is TRBV7-8 and J usage is TRBJ1-4; 7 positions agree with TRBD1. V lost 5 bases to trimming and J lost 10 bases; unmatched junction nucleotides: 10. CDR3 length: 14 amino acids. Germline assignment: CDR1 SGHVS and CDR2 FQNEAQ. The CDR3 protein is CASSTRQGLGKLFF. For the CDR3, the DNA is TGTGCCAGCAGCACCAGACAGGGTTTGGGAAAACTGTTTTTT. The full variable domain, rest sourced from reference TRBV7-8 and TRBJ1-4, is GAGVSQSPRYKVAKRGQDVALRCDPISGHVSLFWYQQALGQGPEFLTYFQNEAQLDKSGLPSDRFFAERPEGSVSTLKIQRTQQEDSAVYLCASSTRQGLGKLFFGSGTQLSVL.

This chain connects TRBV2 to TRBJ1-5; 7 bases agree with TRBD1. V was clipped by 4 bases and J by 6 bases; unmatched bases: 0. Germline V gives CDR1 SNHLY, CDR2 FYNNEI. This CDR3 region has 12 residues. CDR3 nucleotide sequence: TGTGCCAGCAGTGGGACAGGTCAGCCCCAGCATTTT. The encoded protein is CASSGTGQPQHF. Based on the CDR3 plus reference TRBV2 and TRBJ1-5, the full variable domain is EPEVTQTPSHQVTQMGQEVILRCVPISNHLYFYWYRQILGQKVEFLVSFYNNEISEKSEIFDDQFSVERPDGSNFTLKIRSTKLEDSAMYFCASSGTGQPQHFGDGTRLSIL.

The CDR3 coding sequence is TGTGCCAGCGGATTAACCGGGGGGACTGAAGCTTTCTTT. Amino acid sequence: CASGLTGGTEAFF. The chain carries TRBV6-5 and TRBJ1-1; TRBD1 might be the D (5 bases). Trimming left V 8 bases short and J 5 bases short, with 15 bases between. Germline V gene sequence: CDR1 MNHEY, CDR2 SVGAGI. This CDR3 is built from 13 residues.

This sequence joins TRBV2 and TRBJ2-3; D may be TRBD2 (6 bases). The CDR3 runs 15 residues. V was shortened by 10 bases and J by 3 bases, with 20 bases between the two germline ends. Per germline, CDR1 SNHLY and CDR2 FYNNEI. The chain's CDR3 is CAIKRESGQTDTQYF. DNA of the CDR3: TGTGCCATAAAACGGGAGTCAGGGCAGACAGATACGCAGTATTTT.

The chain joins TRBV5-1 to TRBJ2-3; D perhaps matches TRBD1 (6 bases). CDR1 and CDR2 (germline): SGHRS, YFSETQ. This CDR3 has 14 amino acids. V dropped 6 bases and J dropped 0 bases, with 11 bases sitting between them. This CDR3 is CASIRGGSTDTQYF. CDR3 sequence (DNA): TGCGCCAGCATCAGGGGTGGAAGCACAGATACGCAGTATTTT. Full variable domain (rest looked up from reference TRBV5-1 and TRBJ2-3): KAGVTQTPRYLIKTRGQQVTLSCSPISGHRSVSWYQQTPGQGLQFLFEYFSETQRNKGNFPGRFSGRQFSNSRSEMNVSTLELGDSALYLCASIRGGSTDTQYFGPGTRLTVL.

The genes are TRBV7-8 and TRBJ1-5; a weak D match, TRBD1 (5 bases). The CDR3 is made up of 15 amino acids. Germline assignment: CDR1 SGHVS and CDR2 FQNEAQ. Trimming took 2 bases from V and 3 from J, leaving 11 bases between them. In DNA form, the CDR3 reads TGTGCCAGCAGCTTAAGGTGGGACCCCAATCAGCCCCAGCATTTT. It codes for CASSLRWDPNQPQHF.

V and J are TRBV10-3 and TRBJ1-1, with D possibly TRBD1 on 5 matching bases. V dropped 9 bases and J dropped 2 bases, with 10 bases sitting between them. The CDR3 has 12 residues. CDR1 and CDR2 from the germline V gene are ENHRY and SYGVKD. The CDR3 spells CAIKTDNTEAFF. The CDR3 nucleotides are TGTGCCATTAAGACAGATAACACTGAAGCTTTCTTT.

This chain connects TRBV6-5 to TRBJ1-2; unclear D gene. CDR3 length: 11 residues. Germline V CDR1 and CDR2: MNHEY, SVGAGI. Trimming pared 4 bases from V and 7 bases from J, leaving 7 bases between. CDR3 protein: CASSLGRGYTF. The CDR3 DNA reads TGTGCCAGCAGTTTAGGGCGTGGCTACACCTTC.

The chain uses TRBV5-6 and TRBJ1-2, with a tentative D call TRBD1 (6 bases). Trimming took off 0 bases at V and 5 bases at J, with 20 bases between the two ends. CDR1 and CDR2 from the germline V gene are SGHDT and YYEEEE. The CDR3 runs 17 residues. Written as DNA, the CDR3 is TGTGCCAGCAGCTTGGGGCCAGGGGCCTCGGTAGAGTATGGCTACACCTTC. Translation: CASSLGPGASVEYGYTF.

The CDR3 sequence is CASSPNLGVSGNTIYF. The CDR3 DNA is TGTGCCAGCAGCCCGAACCTGGGGGTCTCTGGAAACACCATATATTTT. V usage is TRBV7-2 and J usage is TRBJ1-3; D might be TRBD1 (5 bases). The length of the CDR3 is 16 residues. The V end was cut by 5 bases, the J end by 0 bases, with 14 bases between. Germline lookup yields CDR1 SGHTA and CDR2 FQGNSA.

V and J are TRBV7-9 and TRBJ2-7, with TRBD2 as a possible D gene (6 bases). Per germline, CDR1 SEHNR and CDR2 FQNEAQ (reference sequence). The CDR3 is 14 residues long. The ends were cut back, 4 bases at V and 7 bases at J, with 17 bases in the middle. The DNA of the CDR3 is TGTGCCAGCAGCTCATCCGGGACTCACGGAGAGCAGTACTTC. The encoded protein is CASSSSGTHGEQYF.

The genes are TRBV5-6 and TRBJ1-3; no firm D call. Germline CDR1 is SGHDT and CDR2 is YYEEEE. CDR3 length: 13 amino acids. The V end lost 4 bases, the J end lost 1 base, and 6 bases lay between the germline ends. As DNA, the CDR3 is TGTGCCAGCAGCGATCGATCTGGAAACACCATATATTTT. It specifies CASSDRSGNTIYF.

The chain combines TRBV6-5 with TRBJ1-3; the D gene is possibly TRBD1 (6 bases). Trimming removed 5 bases at V and 4 bases at J, with 15 bases between. This CDR3 spans 15 amino acids. The V gene's germline CDR1 is MNHEY and CDR2 SVGAGI. The CDR3 region is CASSHNRAAGNTIYF. The CDR3 DNA reads as TGTGCCAGCAGTCACAACAGGGCAGCCGGAAACACCATATATTTT.

The chain employs TRBV5-4 and TRBJ1-1; tentatively, D is TRBD1 (6 bases). Germline lookup yields CDR1 SGHNT and CDR2 YYREEE (reference sequence). The length of the CDR3 is 14 residues. Trimming removed 0 bases at V and 2 bases at J, with 8 bases between. This chain's CDR3 is CASSLGQANTEAFF. CDR3 DNA sequence: TGTGCCAGCAGCTTGGGACAGGCCAACACTGAAGCTTTCTTT.

The J gene is TRBJ1-6, the V gene TRBV19; TRBD1 aligns across 8 bases. With 4 bases clipped from V and 0 bases from J, the junction kept 14 bases outside the gene matches. CDR1 is LNHDA and CDR2 is SQIVND in the germline V gene (reference sequence). The length of the CDR3 is 20 residues. The CDR3 DNA reads as TGTGCCAGTAGTAGTGGCGTATGGGCAGGGGGCCTCTCCTATAATTCACCCCTCCACTTT. It yields the protein CASSSGVWAGGLSYNSPLHF. Together with reference TRBV19 and TRBJ1-6, the CDR3 gives the full variable domain: DGGITQSPKYLFRKEGQNVTLSCEQNLNHDAMYWYRQDPGQGLRLIYYSQIVNDFQKGDIAEGYSVSREKKESFPLTVTSAQKNPTAFYLCASSSGVWAGGLSYNSPLHFGNGTRLTVT.

V is TRBV5-1 and J is TRBJ1-2; 10 bases match TRBD1. V dropped 4 bases and J dropped 4; count of bases not matched to a gene: 4. Germline values: CDR1 SGHRS, CDR2 YFSETQ. The CDR3 totals 14 residues. The CDR3 DNA follows: TGCGCCAGCAGCGAGGGACAGGGGAGCTATGGCTACACCTTC. This sequence encodes CASSEGQGSYGYTF.

The J gene is TRBJ2-5, the V gene TRBV7-2; D may be TRBD1 or TRBD2 (5 bases each). Trimming shortened V by 1 base and J by 7 bases, and 10 bases separated the two germline ends. Germline lookup yields CDR1 SGHTA and CDR2 FQGNSA. CDR3 length equals 13 residues. The CDR3 sequence: CASSLGGTGTQYF. The DNA for the CDR3 is TGTGCCAGCAGCTTAGGTGGGACGGGGACCCAGTACTTC.

The genes are TRBV5-1 and TRBJ2-5; TRBD1 matches 8 bases. CDR1 and CDR2 (germline): SGHRS, YFSETQ. The CDR3 extends over 16 amino acids. The trim removed 0 bases at V and 5 bases at J, leaving 9 bases unmatched. CDR3: CASSLGGTGPGETQYF. The CDR3 DNA follows: TGCGCCAGCAGCTTGGGCGGGACAGGTCCGGGTGAGACCCAGTACTTC.

This chain joins TRBV7-8 and TRBJ2-2, with 14 bases aligning to TRBD2. The CDR3 contains 21 residues. The germline gives CDR1 SGHVS, CDR2 FQNEAQ. V gave up 0 bases and J gave up 5 bases; unmatched junction bases: 14. The CDR3 sequence is CASSLAGLAGGLSQLTGELFF. CDR3 nucleotides: TGTGCCAGCAGCTTAGCCGGACTAGCGGGGGGCCTATCGCAATTAACCGGGGAGCTGTTTTTT.